This T cell receptor beta chain was captured by sequencing in a study of blood T cell repertoires in COVID-19 (dated by TCRdb to the early 2020s). About the full investigation: The collaborator samples originated in the United States, Italy and Spain and spanned the acute and convalescent phases of COVID-19. The prospective study material was composed of cDNA or gDNA derived from T cells, B-cell-depleted T cells, or PBMCs. Deeply sampled blood TCRbeta repertoires from subjects exposed to, actively infected with, or recovered from COVID-19 were included in the dataset. The repertoires were made available in a free public database intended to serve as a resource for research on the immune response to SARS-CoV-2. The samples were drawn from the first 160 participants of the ongoing ImmuneRACE study and from 1,254 subjects provided by 6 global collaborators. A de-identified subject ID, COVID-19 status, age in years and sex were almost always included in the sample metadata. Where HLA class I and class II types were available, the types were taken from metadata supplied by the sample provider, not from assay-based typing.

Summary of the overall study and its limitations: The quantity of clinical and demographic metadata differed by source and by participant and was supplied without curation.

Collaborating institutions collected whole blood in K2EDTA tubes following their own protocols. For TCRbeta analysis, collaborators shipped samples as frozen whole blood, isolated PBMCs, or DNA extracted from either of those sample types. The immunoSEQ Assay, a bias-controlled multiplex PCR, was used to amplify TCRbeta CDR3 regions from genomic DNA. Under the source paper's analysis protocol: The number of nucleated cells in each sample was estimated by amplification of reference gene primers within the assay. To quantify the absolute abundance of each unique TCRbeta CDR3 rearrangement, sequence reads were collapsed and filtered. For each sample, productive Simpson clonality was calculated as the square root of Simpson's diversity index over productive rearrangements. TCRdb took this table from immuneACCESS and kept in-frame rearrangements with V and J called. Such tables lack part of the clones; where checked against another copy, unresolved V genes explain under half of the gap, and the rest is unexplained. V and J calls and clone size are those listed in that table; D and trimming were worked out from the DNA. Within this sample are some 110,000 clones, with roughly 84% of them counted one time only. Approximately 0.77% of the sample rests with the top ten.

On this clone: No cognate antigen has been identified for it. The input lacks base qualities; no much larger clone sits a single base away.

Sequencing used peripheral blood. This clonotype was sampled from a woman between 65 and 79 years old with acute or convalescent COVID-19.

The nucleotides read TGTGCCAGCAGCCAAGAGGGGAGACTGCTGAAGGAAGCTTTCTTT. It specifies CASSQEGRLLKEAFF. The chain links TRBV3-1 (or the pseudogene TRBV3-2) with TRBJ1-1, with the D gene not clear enough to name. The germline V gene (reference sequence) specifies LGHDT as CDR1 and YNNKEL as CDR2. From cysteine to phenylalanine, the CDR3 is 15 amino acids long. The retained sequence is limited to the CDR3, 45 bases, with the frame set at the first base. V is cut by 0 bases and J by 8 bases, and the space between the germline ends is 16 bases.